Each of the 12 T cell receptor beta chains below was sequenced from the same sample in a study of CD8 T cells in ankylosing spondylitis. TCRdb redid the calling of the 5' RACE reads with MiXCR, one entry per CDR3 protein. Of approximately 90,000 distinct CDR3 sequences in the sample, roughly 8.3% were seen once. Sequencing input: blood, either unsorted or a sorted T cell fraction (not recorded which). These receptors originate from a male donor with ankylosing spondylitis or in good health (not recorded which).

The rearrangement uses TRBV10-2 and TRBJ2-5, with D perhaps assigned TRBD1 or TRBD2 (5 bases each). Deletions cut 10 bases from V and 5 bases from J, with 17 bases between. Germline-derived CDR1 and CDR2 are WSHSY and SAAADI. The CDR3 consists of 13 residues. Here the CDR3 reads CATGTAVWETQYF. The CDR3 DNA follows: TGCGCCACCGGGACGGCGGTGTGGGAGACCCAGTACTTC.

At least ten counts were recorded for this clonotype. The J gene is TRBJ2-5, the V gene TRBV20-1; D not certain. V dropped 3 bases and J dropped 0 bases, with 2 bases sitting between them. This CDR3 spans 11 amino acids. Germline V gives CDR1 DFQATT, CDR2 SNEGSKA (reference sequence). CDR3 sequence: CSARHQETQYF. The CDR3 coding sequence is TGCAGTGCTAGGCACCAAGAGACCCAGTACTTC.

This clonotype has at least ten counts. V is TRBV10-3 and J is TRBJ1-2, with TRBD1 as a possible D gene (6 bases). Trimming pared 2 bases from V and 5 bases from J, leaving 15 bases between. This CDR3 spans 15 amino acids. From germline, CDR1 is ENHRY and CDR2 SYGVKD. The CDR3 DNA reads TGTGCCATCAGTGAGCCTTCCGGGACACCGTATGGCTACACCTTC. Amino acid sequence: CAISEPSGTPYGYTF.

This clonotype has a count of ten or more. The rearrangement uses TRBV4-1 and TRBJ1-2; 11 bases align to TRBD1. After removal of 4 bases from V and 1 base from J, the junction contained 8 bases not matched to a gene. Germline CDR1 reads MGHRA; CDR2 reads YSYEKL. There are 17 residues in the CDR3. The CDR3 DNA reads as TGCGCCAGCAGCCTAGGACAGGGGGCAATGGATAACTATGGCTACACCTTC. This encodes CASSLGQGAMDNYGYTF.

This clonotype has a count of ten or more. The chain joins TRBV6-2 or TRBV6-3 to TRBJ1-1, with 7 bases fitting TRBD1. Germline assignment: CDR1 MNHEY and CDR2 SVGEGT. The junction had 3 bases not matched to a gene; V was cut back by 2 bases and J by 0 bases. The CDR3 covers 15 residues. Written as DNA, the CDR3 is TGTGCCAGCAGTTACGGGACAGTCATGAACACTGAAGCTTTCTTT. Translation gives CASSYGTVMNTEAFF.

This clonotype occurred many times. The rearrangement links TRBV19 to TRBJ1-3, with D unresolved. Germline values: CDR1 LNHDA, CDR2 SQIVND (reference sequence). The CDR3 is 14 amino acids. V dropped 4 bases and J dropped 2 bases, with 9 bases sitting between them. CDR3 in DNA: TGTGCCAGTAGTACGTTGGAGACTGGAAACACCATATATTTT. This gives the protein CASSTLETGNTIYF. Based on the CDR3 plus reference TRBV19 and TRBJ1-3, the full variable domain is DGGITQSPKYLFRKEGQNVTLSCEQNLNHDAMYWYRQDPGQGLRLIYYSQIVNDFQKGDIAEGYSVSREKKESFPLTVTSAQKNPTAFYLCASSTLETGNTIYFGEGSWLTVV.

This clonotype has at least ten counts. The rearrangement joins TRBV9 to TRBJ2-3, with 11 bases lining up with TRBD2. Germline V lookup: CDR1 SGDLS, CDR2 YYNGEE. Germline trimming cut 3 bases from V and 6 bases from J; bases unmatched to any gene: 6. This CDR3 region has 15 residues. CDR3 in DNA: TGTGCCAGCAGCGCCTACGGACTAGCGGGTGATACGCAGTATTTT. Translating it yields CASSAYGLAGDTQYF.

The genes are TRBV11-2 and TRBJ1-5; TRBD1 agrees at 7 bases. Germline V lookup: CDR1 SGHAT, CDR2 FQNNGV. V lost 8 bases and J lost 4; bases outside the gene matches: 20. The CDR3 sequence is 18 residues long. CDR3 coding DNA: TGTGCCAGCCCAGACACGGGCCTACTCCCACAGGGGAATCAGCCCCAGCATTTT. Its protein is CASPDTGLLPQGNQPQHF. Based on the CDR3 plus reference TRBV11-2 and TRBJ1-5, the full variable domain is EAGVAQSPRYKIIEKRQSVAFWCNPISGHATLYWYQQILGQGPKLLIQFQNNGVVDDSQLPKDRFSAERLKGVDSTLKIQPAKLEDSAVYLCASPDTGLLPQGNQPQHFGDGTRLSIL.

The rearrangement joins TRBV4-3 to TRBJ2-1; no clear D gene. The ends were cut back, 2 bases at V and 15 bases at J, with 17 bases in the middle. Germline CDR1 is LGHNA and CDR2 is YSLEER. CDR3 length: 13 amino acids. The DNA for the CDR3 is TGCGCCAGCAGCCAACCTGGTGCTTCTCTCAGGTTCTTC. Translated, it gives CASSQPGASLRFF.

The rearrangement uses TRBV18 and TRBJ1-4, with D unclear. Germline CDR1 KGHSH, CDR2 LQKENI. V lost 9 bases to trimming and J lost 5 bases, with 16 bases between them. This CDR3 has 14 amino acids. The CDR3 DNA reads as TGTGCCAGTTCCGCCTTGCGAGGGAATGAAAAACTGTTTTTT. Amino acid sequence: CASSALRGNEKLFF. Full variable domain (remainder filled in from reference TRBV18 and TRBJ1-4): NAGVMQNPRHLVRRRGQEARLRCSPMKGHSHVYWYRQLPEEGLKFMVYLQKENIIDESGMPKERFSAEFPKEGPSILRIQQVVRGDSAAYFCASSALRGNEKLFFGSGTQLSVL.

In DNA, the CDR3 is TGTGCCAGCAGTGAGGTCAGTCAGCCCCAGCATTTT. Amino acids: CASSEVSQPQHF. The chain links TRBV7-8 to TRBJ1-5, with D uncertain. The V end was cut by 6 bases, the J end by 6 bases, with 9 bases between. The CDR3 has 12 amino acids. Germline-derived CDR1 and CDR2 are SGHVS and FQNEAQ.

This clonotype was found many times. The chain joins TRBV10-2 to TRBJ2-5, with 9 bases aligning to TRBD2. This CDR3 is 15 amino acids long. The germline CDR1 and CDR2 sequences are WSHSY and SAAADI. With V trimmed by 3 bases and J by 4 bases, 6 bases remained unmatched. The DNA of the CDR3 is TGCGCCAGCAGTGACCCGGCGGGGGGGCGAGAGACCCAGTACTTC. Protein product: CASSDPAGGRETQYF.